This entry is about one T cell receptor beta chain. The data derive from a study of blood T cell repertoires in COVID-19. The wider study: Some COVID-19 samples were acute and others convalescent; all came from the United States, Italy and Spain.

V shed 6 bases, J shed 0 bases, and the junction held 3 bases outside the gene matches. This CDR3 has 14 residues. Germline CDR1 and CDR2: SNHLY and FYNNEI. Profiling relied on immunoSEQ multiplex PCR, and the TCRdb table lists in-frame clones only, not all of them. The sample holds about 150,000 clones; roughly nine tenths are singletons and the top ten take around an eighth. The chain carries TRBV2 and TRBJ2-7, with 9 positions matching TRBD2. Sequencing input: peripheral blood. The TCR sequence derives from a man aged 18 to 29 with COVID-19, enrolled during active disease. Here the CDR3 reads CASSFSGSSYEQYF. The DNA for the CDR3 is TGTGCCAGCAGCTTTAGCGGGAGCTCCTACGAGCAGTACTTC.